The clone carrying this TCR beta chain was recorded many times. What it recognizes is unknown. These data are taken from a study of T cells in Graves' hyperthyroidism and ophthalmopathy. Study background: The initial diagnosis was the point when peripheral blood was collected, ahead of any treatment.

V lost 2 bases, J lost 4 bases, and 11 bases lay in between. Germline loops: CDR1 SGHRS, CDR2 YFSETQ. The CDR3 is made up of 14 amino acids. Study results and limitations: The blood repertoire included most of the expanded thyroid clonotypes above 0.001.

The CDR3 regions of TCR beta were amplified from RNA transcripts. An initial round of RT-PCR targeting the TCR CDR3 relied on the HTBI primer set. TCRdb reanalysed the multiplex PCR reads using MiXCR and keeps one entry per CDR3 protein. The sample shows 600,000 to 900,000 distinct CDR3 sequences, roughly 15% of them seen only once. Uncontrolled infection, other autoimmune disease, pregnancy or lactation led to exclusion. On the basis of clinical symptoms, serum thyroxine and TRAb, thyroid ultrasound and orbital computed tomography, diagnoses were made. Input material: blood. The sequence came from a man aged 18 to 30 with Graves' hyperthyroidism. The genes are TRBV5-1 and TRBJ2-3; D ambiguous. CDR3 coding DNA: TGCGCCAGCAGCTTACATCAGCGCCCAGATACGCAGTATTTT. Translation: CASSLHQRPDTQYF.